This TCR beta chain was identified during a study of human T cells and chemical hapten exposure. The V and J ends lost 4 bases and 2 bases respectively, with 12 bases between them. The CDR3 consists of 14 residues. The germline V gene has CDR1 SGHVS and CDR2 FNYEAQ. Findings and caveats of the study: Among TCRs, those above 1 in 1000 frequency were unaffected by DPC sensitization.

Separate cDNA molecules received unique molecular identifiers, which the library attached to them. The authors' processing: Sampled TCR counts reached a median of approximately 100,000 per sample, with values ranging from roughly 20,000 to 700,000. TCRdb used MiXCR to reprocess the RACE reads, holding one entry per CDR3 protein. TCRdb assigned the V and J calls; the authors' analysis was not used. The sample lists 65,000 to 80,000 distinct CDR3 sequences, about 8.6% seen once, with more than 1.5% in the top ten. Comment on this clonotype: Antigen specificity is unknown.

Noted time point: healthy volunteer bleed at 6 weeks. Total RNA was extracted from unfractionated whole blood. Sequencing input: whole blood. This TCR derives from a male donor in good health. Some clones in this sample may be carry-over from other donors' samples. The chain couples TRBV7-6 to TRBJ2-7; D is perhaps TRBD2 (7 bases). The CDR3 region is CASSSGGPTYEQYF. As DNA, the CDR3 is TGTGCCAGCAGCTCGGGGGGCCCAACCTACGAGCAGTACTTC.